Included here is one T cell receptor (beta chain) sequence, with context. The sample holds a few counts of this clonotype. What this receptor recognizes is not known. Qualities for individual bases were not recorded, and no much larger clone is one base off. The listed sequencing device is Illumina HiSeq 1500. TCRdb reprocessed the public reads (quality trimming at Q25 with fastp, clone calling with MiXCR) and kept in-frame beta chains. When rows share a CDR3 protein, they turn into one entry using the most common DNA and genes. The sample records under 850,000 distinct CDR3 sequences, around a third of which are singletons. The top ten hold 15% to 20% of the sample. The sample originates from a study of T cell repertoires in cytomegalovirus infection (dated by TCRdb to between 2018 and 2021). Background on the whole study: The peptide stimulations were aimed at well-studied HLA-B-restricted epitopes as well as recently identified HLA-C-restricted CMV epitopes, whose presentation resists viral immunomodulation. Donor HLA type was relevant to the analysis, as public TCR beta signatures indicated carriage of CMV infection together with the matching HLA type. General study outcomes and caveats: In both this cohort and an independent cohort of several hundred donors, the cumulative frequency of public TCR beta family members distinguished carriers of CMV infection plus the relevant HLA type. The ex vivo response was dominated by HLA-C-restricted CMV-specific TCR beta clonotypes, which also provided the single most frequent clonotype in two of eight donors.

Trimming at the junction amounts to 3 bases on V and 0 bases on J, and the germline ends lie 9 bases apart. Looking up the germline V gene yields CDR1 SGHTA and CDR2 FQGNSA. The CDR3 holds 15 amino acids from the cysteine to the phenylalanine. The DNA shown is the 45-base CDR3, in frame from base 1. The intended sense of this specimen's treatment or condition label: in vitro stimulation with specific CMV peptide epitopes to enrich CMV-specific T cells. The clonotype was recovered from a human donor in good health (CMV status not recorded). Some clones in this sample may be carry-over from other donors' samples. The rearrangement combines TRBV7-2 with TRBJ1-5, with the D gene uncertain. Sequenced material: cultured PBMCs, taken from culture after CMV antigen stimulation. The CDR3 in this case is CASSLFRDSNQPQHF. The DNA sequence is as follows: TGTGCCAGCAGCTTGTTTAGGGATAGCAATCAGCCCCAGCATTTT. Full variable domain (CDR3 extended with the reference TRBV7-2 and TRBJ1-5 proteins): GAGVSQSPSNKVTEKGKDVELRCDPISGHTALYWYRQSLGQGLEFLIYFQGNSAPDKSGLPSDRFSAERTGGSVSTLTIQRTQQEDSAVYLCASSLFRDSNQPQHFGDGTRLSIL.